One sample yielded the 21 T cell receptor beta chains listed below, sequenced in a study of Graves' ophthalmopathy and Graves' hyperthyroidism listed by TCRdb under 2018. Instrument on record: Illumina HiSeq 2000. TCR beta CDR3 regions were amplified from RNA transcripts for repertoire sequencing. HTBI primers and the Qiagen OneStep RT-PCR kit were used in a first-round RT-PCR, which was followed by a second-round multiplex PCR, size selection and purification. TCRdb reran the public reads through fastp at Q25 and MiXCR, keeping productive beta chains. Merged by CDR3 protein, the rows form single entries marked with the most common genes and DNA. The sample table holds about 550,000 distinct CDR3 sequences, of which approximately 37% were seen once. Over 3.5% of the sample is in the top ten clones. The sample taken for sequencing was peripheral blood or thyroid tissue (not recorded which). The receptors come from an adult man with Graves' hyperthyroidism.

The J gene is TRBJ2-1, the V gene TRBV7-9; D is possibly TRBD2 (6 bases). The CDR3 spans 14 residues. V lost 5 bases and J 8 bases, leaving 16 bases between the germline ends. Germline CDR1 is SEHNR and CDR2 is FQNEAQ (reference sequence). Here the CDR3 reads CASSPMEGVDEQFF. The CDR3 DNA reads TGTGCCAGCAGCCCCATGGAGGGAGTCGATGAGCAGTTCTTC.

In this sample, this clonotype turned up many times. The genes are TRBV5-8 and TRBJ2-7, with 7 bases aligning to TRBD1. The CDR3 is made up of 13 amino acids. With V trimmed by 7 bases and J by 2 bases, 6 bases remained unmatched. CDR1 is SGHTS, CDR2 YDEGEE, per germline. The CDR3 is CASYPRGTYEQYF. As DNA, the CDR3 is TGTGCCAGCTACCCCAGGGGGACCTACGAGCAGTACTTC. The full variable domain, its missing parts supplied by reference TRBV5-8 and TRBJ2-7, is EAGVTQSPTHLIKTRGQQATLRCSPISGHTSVYWYQQALGLGLQFLLWYDEGEERNRGNFPPRFSGRQFPNYSSELNVNALELEDSALYLCASYPRGTYEQYFGPGTRLTVT.

This clonotype was counted at least ten times. The genes are TRBV7-2 and TRBJ2-2; tentatively, D is TRBD1 (6 bases). The CDR3 spans 15 residues. The germline V gene encodes CDR1 SGHTA and CDR2 FQGNSA. V lost 5 bases, J lost 2 bases, and 12 bases lay in between. The CDR3, as DNA: TGTGCCAGCAGCCCCCAGGGGCACAACACCGGGGAGCTGTTTTTT. Protein: CASSPQGHNTGELFF.

The V call is TRBV10-3, the J call TRBJ1-4; no firm D call. The CDR3 covers 14 residues. Germline V gene lookup returns CDR1 ENHRY and CDR2 SYGVKD. V was clipped by 10 bases and J by 0 bases, with 12 bases between them. The CDR3 protein is CASRPGATNEKLFF. CDR3 coding DNA: TGTGCCAGCCGACCAGGAGCAACTAATGAAAAACTGTTTTTT.

This clonotype was observed many times. The gene calls are TRBV28 and TRBJ2-5, with 8 bases lining up with TRBD1. J gave up 2 bases and V 5 bases, and 7 bases lay outside the gene matches. The CDR3 length is 15 residues. Per the germline V gene, CDR1 is MDHEN and CDR2 is SYDVKM. DNA for the CDR3: TGTGCCAGCAGTACGCCCTGGACAGGGCAAGAGACCCAGTACTTC. It translates to CASSTPWTGQETQYF.

In its sample, this clonotype was seen once. One junction end does not reproduce the germline sequence, and a read error may be involved. This chain connects TRBV7-2 to TRBJ1-3, with D possibly TRBD1 on 5 matching bases. Looked up from germline, CDR1 is SGHTA and CDR2 is FQGNSA. The CDR3 spans 14 residues. The CDR3 DNA reads TGTGCCAGCAGCCTCGACAGCTCTGGAATCACCATATATTTT. As protein: CASSLDSSGITIYF.

There are many counts of this clonotype. The chain recombines TRBV7-6 with TRBJ1-2; D call uncertain. The CDR3 totals 13 residues. CDR1 and CDR2 (germline): SGHVS, FNYEAQ. With 1 base removed from V and 5 bases from J, the gap between germline ends came to 8 bases. The CDR3 sequence is CASSLDQAYGYTF. CDR3 DNA: TGTGCCAGCAGCTTAGATCAGGCTTATGGCTACACCTTC.

This clonotype was seen at least ten times. The junction differs from germline at one of its ends, possibly a read error. The chain uses TRBV5-1 and TRBJ1-2; D is possibly TRBD1 (6 bases). CDR3 length: 13 amino acids. Germline V CDR1 and CDR2: SGHRS, YFSETQ. In DNA form, the CDR3 reads TGTGCCAGCAGCTTAGGACAGAACTATGGCTACACCTTC. Translating it yields CASSLGQNYGYTF.

The rearrangement uses TRBV4-1 and TRBJ1-1; D gene uncertain. The germline V gene has CDR1 MGHRA and CDR2 YSYEKL. The length of the CDR3 is 13 residues. Trimming took 5 bases from V and 5 from J, leaving 12 bases between them. CDR3 in DNA: TGCGCCAGCAGCTCTACACGGGGTACTGAAGCTTTCTTT. Translated, it gives CASSSTRGTEAFF.

The rearrangement joins TRBV20-1 to TRBJ1-6; D gene ambiguous. The V gene's germline CDR1 is DFQATT and CDR2 SNEGSKA (reference sequence). The CDR3 sequence is 17 residues long. V was shortened by 0 bases and J by 0 bases, with 12 bases between the two germline ends. The chain's CDR3 is CSARDSGLSSYNSPLHF. CDR3 DNA: TGCAGTGCTAGAGACTCGGGGTTGAGCTCCTATAATTCACCCCTCCACTTT.

The genes are TRBV20-1 and TRBJ1-5; 9 nucleotides agree with TRBD1. The CDR3 consists of 16 residues. The V and J ends lost 6 bases and 3 bases, in that order; junction bases with no gene match: 12. Germline V gives CDR1 DFQATT, CDR2 SNEGSKA (reference sequence). The CDR3 region has the DNA TGCAGTGCAAGCCCGGTCGGGACAGGGACCAATCAGCCCCAGCATTTT. It encodes CSASPVGTGTNQPQHF.

V usage is TRBV7-9 and J usage is TRBJ2-7, with D uncertain. The CDR3 extends over 14 amino acids. V gave up 2 bases and J gave up 3 bases, with 11 bases separating them. Germline values: CDR1 SEHNR, CDR2 FQNEAQ (reference sequence). In DNA, the CDR3 is TGTGCCAGCAGCTTAATGCTTACCAACTACGAGCAGTACTTC. Translated, it gives CASSLMLTNYEQYF.

V is TRBV2 and J is TRBJ2-7, with D unresolved. V was clipped by 3 bases and J by 1 base, with 10 bases between them. CDR3 size: 14 residues. The germline V gene encodes CDR1 SNHLY and CDR2 FYNNEI. The CDR3 sequence is CASSEAAGSYEQYF. CDR3 sequence (DNA): TGTGCCAGCAGTGAGGCGGCTGGTTCCTACGAGCAGTACTTC.

The chain combines TRBV12-5 with TRBJ1-6, with 11 bases identical to TRBD1. Germline lookup yields CDR1 LGHNT and CDR2 FRNRAP. The CDR3 has 15 amino acids. CDR3 amino acids: CASRGGQGAGSPLHF. The CDR3 coding sequence is TGTGCCAGCAGGGGTGGACAGGGGGCAGGTTCACCCCTCCACTTT.

This clonotype was seen only a few times. This chain links TRBV27 with TRBJ2-5, with 8 positions matching TRBD1. Germline V gene data show CDR1 as MNHEY and CDR2 as SMNVEV (reference sequence). This CDR3 contains 13 residues. Unmatched junction bases numbered 4, after V lost 6 bases and J lost 4 bases. This CDR3 reads CASRQGEGETQYF. The DNA of the CDR3 is TGTGCCAGCAGACAGGGGGAAGGAGAGACCCAGTACTTC.

This chain joins TRBV5-6 and TRBJ2-4; TRBD1 might be the D (5 bases). The CDR3 has 15 residues. CDR1 SGHDT and CDR2 YYEEEE come from the germline V gene. V was clipped by 2 bases and J by 0 bases, with 9 bases between them. The CDR3 DNA reads as TGTGCCAGCAGCTTAGGGGAACTAGCCAAAAACATTCAGTACTTC. It is translated as CASSLGELAKNIQYF.

The genes are TRBV5-1 and TRBJ1-6; D perhaps matches TRBD1 (6 bases). CDR3 length: 14 residues. Germline assignment: CDR1 SGHRS and CDR2 YFSETQ. Trimming removed 4 bases at V and 10 bases at J, with 15 bases between. CDR3 protein: CASSITGQGSPLHF. Here the CDR3 DNA reads TGCGCCAGCAGCATCACAGGGCAGGGGTCACCCCTCCACTTT.

The gene calls are TRBV10-3 and TRBJ2-2, with D uncertain. The V gene's germline CDR1 is ENHRY and CDR2 SYGVKD. The CDR3 is 13 residues long. Trimming took 4 bases from V and 5 from J, leaving 8 bases between them. CDR3 DNA: TGTGCCATCAGTGTGGCCGAAACCGGGGAGCTGTTTTTT. Encoded protein: CAISVAETGELFF.

This clonotype showed up just a few times. A read error may be the cause here, since a much bigger clone is one base away. The chain carries TRBV10-2 and TRBJ1-4; D is undetermined. The V gene lost 4 bases and the J gene lost 13 bases, with 10 bases spanning the gap. The CDR3 loop spans 11 amino acids. CDR1 WSHSY and CDR2 SAAADI come from the germline V gene. This chain's CDR3 is CASSGNVRLFF. In DNA, the CDR3 is TGCGCCAGCAGTGGGAACGTAAGACTGTTTTTT.

This clonotype was seen ten or more times. The chain links TRBV5-6 to TRBJ2-6; D call uncertain. The V end was cut by 7 bases, the J end by 1 base, with 9 bases between. The CDR3 spans 14 residues. Per germline, CDR1 SGHDT and CDR2 YYEEEE. The CDR3 nucleotides are TGTGCCAGCGAACCGACGTCTGGGGCCAACGTCCTGACTTTC. It encodes CASEPTSGANVLTF.

This clonotype was counted at least ten times. One end of the junction varies from germline; a read error may be responsible. The chain carries TRBV20-1 and TRBJ2-7; tentative D call: TRBD1 (5 bases). The germline V gene has CDR1 DFQATT and CDR2 SNEGSKA (reference sequence). The CDR3 has 14 residues. The CDR3 DNA sequence: TGCAGTGCTAATTCCCCGACAGTTTCCTGCGAGCAGTACTTC. Amino acids: CSANSPTVSCEQYF.